Sequencing of this T cell receptor (beta chain) was carried out in a study of Ad26.COV2.S vaccination and SARS-CoV-2 variants. The count of this clone is one. The antigen is unknown. Sequenced by immunoSEQ multiplex PCR; TCRdb stores in-frame clones only, minus some. Among about 320,000 clones, around 81% were seen once, and the ten largest hold approximately 2.2%. The study's findings and limits: Researchers reported similar non-spike TCR breadth in vaccine and placebo recipients. Vaccinees showed greater spike-specific TCR breadth than placebo recipients. Marked by substantial breadth, spike-specific CD8+ and CD4+ T cell responses were reportedly seen after vaccination.

The length of the CDR3 is 13 residues. V was pared by 6 bases and J by 5 bases, with 5 bases of the junction left unmatched. Germline V gene lookup returns CDR1 SGHTA and CDR2 FQGTGA. Treatment in this sample: about 20 received Ad26.COV2.S at low or high dose, single or two shots; roughly five received placebo; per-sample allocation not given. Sampling was performed 63 days after the first vaccine or placebo injection. This sequence originates from a person between 18 and 65 years old who received the Ad26.COV2.S COVID-19 vaccine or a placebo. Source: peripheral blood, taken in a trial of Ad26.COV2.S vaccine versus placebo. This chain connects TRBV7-3 to TRBJ2-7, with TRBD2 identical over 9 bases. The DNA for the CDR3 is TGTGCCAGCAGGTTAGCGGGGGTGAACGAGCAGTACTTC. Protein sequence: CASRLAGVNEQYF. Combining the CDR3 with reference TRBV7-3 and TRBJ2-7 gives the whole variable domain GAGVSQTPSNKVTEKGKYVELRCDPISGHTALYWYRQSLGQGPEFLIYFQGTGAADDSGLPNDRFFAVRPEGSVSTLKIQRTERGDSAVYLCASRLAGVNEQYFGPGTRLTVT.